This T cell receptor beta chain was captured in a study of T-cell reconstitution after alpha-beta-depleted transplantation in children. In this sample, this clonotype turned up many times. Unique molecular identifiers were used to barcode this TCRbeta library. TCRdb re-derived calls from the PCR reads in MiXCR, one entry per CDR3 protein. Among 200,000 to 300,000 distinct CDR3 sequences listed, just under 8.5% were seen once. This CDR3 has 13 residues. Sequencing used PBMCs, mostly from graft donor cells, obtained 180 days after TCRalphabeta/CD19-depleted stem cell transplant. The rearrangement uses TRBV21-1 and TRBJ2-1. TRBV21-1 is described as a pseudogene. The TCR sequence derives from a male patient between 10 and 17 years old who had a stem cell transplant for acute lymphoblastic leukemia, so the T cells may come from the graft donor. The CDR3: CASSKSLYNEQFF. In DNA form, the CDR3 reads TGTGCCAGCAGCAAAAGCCTCTACAATGAGCAGTTCTTC.